This TCR beta chain was retrieved from a study of T-cell reconstitution after alpha-beta-depleted transplantation in children. Broader study findings: Surviving recipient T cells and intrathymic progenitors accounted for some patients' high TCRbeta diversity at day 60. Reported findings indicate that, about two months after transplant, alpha-beta T cells came from several hundred expanded clones, which were derived from non-depleted graft cells. Fresh T-cell production supplied most of the T-cell counts and diversity seen one year after transplant.

The TCRbeta library incorporated unique molecular identifiers. From the PCR reads, TCRdb called clonotypes with MiXCR, one entry per CDR3 protein. The top ten clones hold approximately 6% of a sample with nearly 250,000 distinct CDR3 sequences, 6.5% to 9% of them seen once. Germline V gives CDR1 SEHNR, CDR2 FQNEAQ (reference sequence). The CDR3 has 12 amino acids. V was pared by 5 bases and J by 9 bases, with 11 bases between. This clonotype was seen many times. Its antigen remains unidentified. The sequences come from PBMCs, mostly from graft donor cells, collected 180 days after TCRalphabeta/CD19-depleted stem cell transplant. The source of this sequence is a male patient younger than 18 who had a stem cell transplant for acute lymphoblastic leukemia, so the T cells may come from the graft donor. This chain joins TRBV7-9 and TRBJ1-5; tentative D call: TRBD1 (6 bases). The CDR3 is CASSLEQGPQHF. The CDR3 bases are TGTGCCAGCAGCCTCGAACAGGGGCCCCAGCATTTT.